This T cell receptor beta chain was profiled in a study of blood T cells in healthy people across ages. The use of a sample-barcoded 5' primer and a J-beta primer mix characterized a second PCR of about 7 to 12 cycles. A single record per CDR3 protein comes from TCRdb applying MiXCR to the 5' RACE reads. The sample contains 1,800,000 or so distinct CDR3 sequences, about 39% of which appear only once. V was cut by 4 bases and J by 5 bases, with 12 bases left in between. CDR3 length equals 14 residues. CDR1 is ENHRY and CDR2 is SYGVKD in the germline V gene. The source material was blood. This TCR was recovered from a human donor in good health. This rearrangement joins TRBV10-3 to TRBJ2-1, with D unclear. The CDR3 coding sequence is TGTGCCATCAGTGTGCTGACAACTAACAATGAGCAGTTCTTC. Protein: CAISVLTTNNEQFF.